This TCR beta chain originates from a study of T cell responses to AZD1222 COVID-19 vaccine. Here immunoSEQ multiplex PCR was the method, and the copy in TCRdb shows in-frame clones only, minus some. This sample has about 140,000 clones, with roughly 93% found just once. This specimen consisted of peripheral blood, obtained on day 0 of MenACWY control vaccination. This clonotype originated in an adult in good health.

The CDR3 nucleotides read TGTGCCAGCAGTGGACAGGGGAGAAACTACAATGAGCAGTTCTTC. This encodes CASSGQGRNYNEQFF. The chain has TRBV28 and TRBJ2-1; 9 bases match TRBD1. The CDR3 sequence is 15 residues long. CDR1 is MDHEN and CDR2 is SYDVKM in the germline V gene. The trim removed 5 bases at V and 3 bases at J, leaving 5 bases unmatched.